These 30 T cell receptor beta chains share one sample of origin, sequenced in a study of T-cell reconstitution after alpha-beta-depleted transplantation in children. A TCRbeta library incorporating unique molecular identifiers was prepared. TCRdb re-called the PCR reads with MiXCR, one entry per CDR3 protein. The sample holds hundreds of thousands of distinct CDR3 sequences, roughly 10% seen once. The source material was PBMCs, sampled before TCRalphabeta/CD19-depleted stem cell transplant. The receptors here all came from a child aged 2 to 10 with inherited bone marrow failure, due to receive a stem cell transplant.

This clonotype was seen ten or more times. The V gene is TRBV20-1, the J gene TRBJ2-6; possible D gene TRBD2, 5 bases. V lost 4 bases and J 2 bases, leaving 12 bases between the germline ends. The CDR3 length is 15 residues. Germline lookup yields CDR1 DFQATT and CDR2 SNEGSKA (reference sequence). CDR3 bases: TGCAGTGCTATCTCTTTGGGAGCTGGGGCCAACGTCCTGACTTTC. Amino acid sequence: CSAISLGAGANVLTF.

This clonotype was observed at least ten times. This chain links TRBV4-3 with TRBJ2-2; no definite D call. Trimming pared 0 bases from V and 0 bases from J, leaving 11 bases between. From germline, CDR1 is LGHNA and CDR2 YSLEER. This CDR3 contains 17 residues. CDR3 bases: TGCGCCAGCAGCCAAGATTTTCCAGCCGCGAACACCGGGGAGCTGTTTTTT. Its protein is CASSQDFPAANTGELFF.

This clonotype has at least ten counts. V is TRBV6-5 and J is TRBJ1-2, with a possible D match to TRBD1 (6 bases). CDR1 is MNHEY and CDR2 is SVGAGI in the germline V gene. Trimming shortened V by 2 bases and J by 4 bases, and 8 bases separated the two germline ends. The CDR3 sequence is 13 residues long. The CDR3 loop is CASSYQTGYGYTF. The CDR3, as DNA: TGTGCCAGCAGTTACCAGACAGGCTATGGCTACACCTTC.

This clonotype was seen many times. The V call is TRBV7-2, the J call TRBJ2-7; TRBD1 matches at 8 bases. Germline assignment: CDR1 SGHTA and CDR2 FQGNSA. This CDR3 comprises 15 residues. V lost 0 bases to trimming and J lost 4 bases; unmatched junction nucleotides: 5. The CDR3 sequence is CASSLAPGGAYEQYF. The CDR3 nucleotides read TGTGCCAGCAGCTTAGCCCCAGGGGGCGCTTACGAGCAGTACTTC.

This clonotype was found many times. CDR3: CASSPTHTASGANVLTF. The CDR3 region has the DNA TGCGCCAGCAGCCCAACCCACACCGCATCGGGGGCCAACGTCCTGACTTTC. This sequence joins TRBV4-3 and TRBJ2-6; D unresolved. Germline values: CDR1 LGHNA, CDR2 YSLEER. CDR3 size: 17 residues. With 4 bases removed from V and 4 bases from J, the gap between germline ends came to 17 bases.

Details on this clonotype: This may arise from a read error, as a much more abundant clone is one base away. DNA of the CDR3: TGCAGTGCTAGAGATCCGAGCGGGAGGGGTACTCCAGAGACCCAGTACTTC. Translation gives CSARDPSGRGTPETQYF. The chain combines TRBV20-1 with TRBJ2-5; TRBD2 aligns across 10 bases. The germline CDR1 and CDR2 sequences are DFQATT and SNEGSKA (reference sequence). This CDR3 comprises 17 residues. The V segment lost 0 bases and the J segment 4 bases; nucleotides outside the gene matches: 11.

The chain is built from TRBV20-1 and TRBJ2-7; TRBD2 matches at 9 bases. V shed 0 bases, J shed 5 bases, and the junction held 8 bases outside the gene matches. The CDR3 loop spans 15 amino acids. In germline, CDR1 is DFQATT, CDR2 SNEGSKA (reference sequence). The CDR3 spells CSARDLVAGVDEQYF. CDR3 nucleotides: TGCAGTGCTAGAGATTTGGTAGCGGGAGTAGACGAGCAGTACTTC.

This clonotype was counted only a few times. The CDR3 sequence: CASSLDPGFGNTIYF. The CDR3 region has the DNA TGTGCCAGCAGCTTAGATCCAGGGTTTGGAAACACCATATATTTT. The V and J genes are TRBV7-2 and TRBJ1-3, with a possible D match to TRBD1 (5 bases). V lost 1 base and J lost 3, with 10 bases in between. The CDR3 has 15 residues. Germline-derived CDR1 and CDR2 are SGHTA and FQGNSA.

This clonotype was recorded many times. The chain joins TRBV5-1 to TRBJ1-1; TRBD1 aligns across 9 bases. The CDR3 has 15 amino acids. Germline values: CDR1 SGHRS, CDR2 YFSETQ. V gave up 3 bases and J gave up 3 bases; unmatched junction bases: 6. The CDR3 DNA is TGCGCCAGCAGCTCGATGACAGGGGGGGACACTGAAGCTTTCTTT. Amino acids: CASSSMTGGDTEAFF.

This clonotype was recorded many times. J is TRBJ1-1 and V is TRBV5-1, with 7 bases identical to TRBD1. The CDR3 spans 15 residues. The J segment lost 6 bases and the V segment lost 4 bases, leaving 12 bases of the junction unmatched. CDR1 is SGHRS, CDR2 YFSETQ, per germline. CDR3: CASSPSVGQRPEAFF. CDR3 in DNA: TGCGCCAGCAGCCCCTCCGTGGGACAGAGGCCTGAAGCTTTCTTT.

Many counts were recorded for this clonotype. J is TRBJ2-4 and V is TRBV27, with D tentatively TRBD1 (6 bases). In germline, CDR1 is MNHEY, CDR2 SMNVEV (reference sequence). CDR3 size: 14 residues. Trimming shortened V by 7 bases and J by 3 bases, and 13 bases separated the two germline ends. The CDR3 region has the DNA TGTGCCAGCACCTATTACAGGGACAAAAACATTCAGTACTTC. Translated, it gives CASTYYRDKNIQYF.

This clonotype was picked up many times. The J gene is TRBJ2-7, the V gene TRBV20-1; D uncertain. The ends were cut back, 6 bases at V and 5 bases at J, with 17 bases in the middle. Germline CDR1 and CDR2: DFQATT and SNEGSKA (reference sequence). There are 13 residues in the CDR3. CDR3 sequence: CSAPALTGHEQYF. CDR3 sequence (DNA): TGCAGTGCGCCGGCGTTGACGGGCCACGAGCAGTACTTC.

This clonotype was seen many times. This chain joins TRBV4-3 and TRBJ2-7; D gene ambiguous. Germline-derived CDR1 and CDR2 are LGHNA and YSLEER. The CDR3 is 13 amino acids. Trimming took off 0 bases at V and 2 bases at J, with 5 bases between the two ends. The CDR3: CASSQDTTYEQYF. The CDR3 DNA reads as TGCGCCAGCAGCCAAGATACAACCTACGAGCAGTACTTC.

Points on this clonotype: Possible read error: a much larger clone is one base away. The chain uses TRBV29-1 and TRBJ2-7, with 8 positions matching TRBD2. Germline V gene data show CDR1 as SQVTM and CDR2 as ANQGSEA. The CDR3 extends over 12 amino acids. The V and J ends lost 5 bases and 2 bases, in that order; junction bases with no gene match: 2. This CDR3 is CSVTSGPYEQYF. CDR3 sequence (DNA): TGCAGCGTTACTAGCGGTCCCTACGAGCAGTACTTC.

V is TRBV19 and J is TRBJ2-1, with 12 bases identical to TRBD2. The CDR3 contains 16 residues. Losses at the gene ends were 3 bases for V and 8 bases for J; bases not matched to a gene: 8. CDR1 LNHDA and CDR2 SQIVND come from the germline V gene (reference sequence). CDR3 sequence reads: CASSIGRTSGIDEQFF. The CDR3 coding sequence is TGTGCCAGTAGTATCGGGCGGACTAGCGGGATCGATGAGCAGTTCTTC.

In this sample, this clonotype turned up many times. The chain carries TRBV7-6 and TRBJ2-7; D is perhaps TRBD2 (5 bases). The CDR3 extends over 16 amino acids. Germline V CDR1 and CDR2: SGHVS, FNYEAQ. V lost 0 bases and J lost 0, with 12 bases in between. CDR3 protein: CASSLAGLALSYEQYF. DNA for the CDR3: TGTGCCAGCAGCTTAGCGGGTCTAGCCCTCTCCTACGAGCAGTACTTC.

This clonotype was recorded at least ten times. The CDR3 DNA follows: TGCGCCAGCAGCTTGAACTTACCGCGGAACACCGGGGAGCTGTTTTTT. Amino acids: CASSLNLPRNTGELFF. The chain links TRBV5-1 to TRBJ2-2, with no clear D. CDR1 and CDR2 from the germline V gene are SGHRS and YFSETQ. Trimming shortened V by 1 base and J by 1 base, and 11 bases separated the two germline ends. The CDR3 runs to 16 residues.

This clonotype was seen ten or more times. This chain joins TRBV5-6 and TRBJ2-7; TRBD1 aligns across 10 bases. Per germline, CDR1 SGHDT and CDR2 YYEEEE. The ends lost 4 bases at V and 2 bases at J; junction bases unmatched: 6. The CDR3 has 15 residues. The CDR3 nucleotides are TGTGCCAGCAGCGGTGACAGGGGGCCAACCTACGAGCAGTACTTC. This translates into CASSGDRGPTYEQYF.

This clonotype has at least ten counts. The chain uses TRBV10-3 and TRBJ1-1; the D gene is possibly TRBD1 (5 bases). The CDR3 totals 15 residues. V shed 0 bases and J shed 6 bases, with 14 bases lying between them. Germline CDR1 is ENHRY and CDR2 is SYGVKD. DNA for the CDR3: TGTGCCATCAGTGAGTCCCCCTGGGGGGGGGCTGAAGCTTTCTTT. Residues: CAISESPWGGAEAFF.

There are many counts of this clonotype. The chain has TRBV20-1 and TRBJ2-5, with D possibly being TRBD1 (5 bases). Germline assignment: CDR1 DFQATT and CDR2 SNEGSKA (reference sequence). The CDR3 spans 14 residues. Trimming left V 3 bases short and J 0 bases short, with 11 bases between. This chain's CDR3 is CSARTAVYQETQYF. As DNA, the CDR3 is TGCAGTGCTAGGACAGCCGTTTACCAAGAGACCCAGTACTTC.

Ten or more counts support this clonotype. The V and J genes are TRBV28 and TRBJ1-1; tentative D call: TRBD1 (5 bases). V gave up 3 bases and J gave up 0 bases, with 11 bases separating them. This CDR3 contains 15 residues. The germline CDR1 and CDR2 sequences are MDHEN and SYDVKM. CDR3 region: CASSLPGGLNTEAFF. The CDR3 nucleotides are TGTGCCAGCAGTTTGCCCGGGGGGTTGAACACTGAAGCTTTCTTT.

This clonotype has just a few counts. The chain links TRBV7-2 to TRBJ2-3; D not certain. The CDR3 loop spans 13 amino acids. Trimming took 1 base from V and 5 from J, leaving 7 bases between them. Germline V lookup: CDR1 SGHTA, CDR2 FQGNSA. The CDR3 loop reads CASSLDPIDTQYF. The CDR3 bases are TGTGCCAGCAGCTTAGACCCGATAGATACGCAGTATTTT.

There are many counts of this clonotype. The chain combines TRBV7-2 with TRBJ2-3; no clear D gene. Trimming removed 3 bases from V and 4 bases from J, with 8 bases in between. From germline, CDR1 is SGHTA and CDR2 FQGNSA. This CDR3 region has 13 residues. In nucleotides, the CDR3 is TGTGCCAGCAGCTTTCGTTGGGCAGATACGCAGTATTTT. Amino acid sequence: CASSFRWADTQYF. Together with reference TRBV7-2 and TRBJ2-3, the CDR3 gives the full variable domain: GAGVSQSPSNKVTEKGKDVELRCDPISGHTALYWYRQSLGQGLEFLIYFQGNSAPDKSGLPSDRFSAERTGGSVSTLTIQRTQQEDSAVYLCASSFRWADTQYFGPGTRLTVL.

This clonotype was picked up many times. The V gene is TRBV4-2, the J gene TRBJ2-2; no definite D call. The V gene's germline CDR1 is LGHNA and CDR2 YNFKEQ. The V gene lost 4 bases and the J gene lost 4 bases, with 13 bases spanning the gap. The CDR3 has 15 residues. The CDR3 DNA is TGTGCCAGCAGCCCCCTGCTAGATTCCACCGGGGAGCTGTTTTTT. Protein sequence: CASSPLLDSTGELFF.

This clonotype was counted between two and nine times. The rearrangement uses TRBV18 and TRBJ2-2, with unresolved D. Per germline, CDR1 KGHSH and CDR2 LQKENI. The V gene lost 2 bases and the J gene lost 2 bases, with 9 bases spanning the gap. This CDR3 contains 15 residues. The CDR3 loop reads CASSPFAANTGELFF. CDR3 bases: TGTGCCAGCTCACCATTCGCCGCTAACACCGGGGAGCTGTTTTTT. Full variable domain (rest looked up from reference TRBV18 and TRBJ2-2): NAGVMQNPRHLVRRRGQEARLRCSPMKGHSHVYWYRQLPEEGLKFMVYLQKENIIDESGMPKERFSAEFPKEGPSILRIQQVVRGDSAAYFCASSPFAANTGELFFGEGSRLTVL.

The table lists this clonotype with many counts. J is TRBJ2-5 and V is TRBV4-2; 7 positions agree with TRBD2. CDR3 length: 16 amino acids. Germline values: CDR1 LGHNA, CDR2 YNFKEQ. V trimming: 0 bases; J trimming: 11 bases; junction bases outside the gene matches: 15. The DNA of the CDR3 is TGTGCCAGCAGCCAAGATCTCGGGACTATCAGTCTGACTCAGTACTTC. Protein: CASSQDLGTISLTQYF.

This clonotype was seen many times. V usage is TRBV12-3 or TRBV12-4 and J usage is TRBJ2-1; no reliable D call. Trimming took off 5 bases at V and 8 bases at J, with 10 bases between the two ends. This CDR3 has 12 amino acids. The chain's CDR3 is CASSPSGHEQFF. Written as DNA, the CDR3 is TGTGCCAGCAGTCCTTCTGGACATGAGCAGTTCTTC.

Ten or more counts support this clonotype. The chain recombines TRBV20-1 with TRBJ2-7; D not resolved. Germline V CDR1 and CDR2: DFQATT, SNEGSKA (reference sequence). V lost 3 bases to trimming and J lost 4 bases, with 10 bases between them. This CDR3 has 12 residues. The CDR3 DNA reads as TGCAGTGCTAGTAGGGTGCCTTACGAGCAGTACTTC. Amino acids: CSASRVPYEQYF.

This clonotype was detected many times. The CDR3 spells CASPKVGRESYEQYF. CDR3 in DNA: TGTGCCAGCCCCAAGGTTGGGCGGGAATCCTACGAGCAGTACTTC. The chain recombines TRBV28 with TRBJ2-7, with a tentative D call TRBD2 (6 bases). The germline V gene has CDR1 MDHEN and CDR2 SYDVKM. The V gene lost 8 bases and the J gene lost 1 base, with 18 bases spanning the gap. The CDR3 consists of 15 residues.

In its sample, this clonotype was seen many times. The chain is built from TRBV6-2 or TRBV6-3 and TRBJ2-5; 8 bases are a match to TRBD2. The CDR3 extends over 17 amino acids. Germline assignment: CDR1 MNHEY and CDR2 SVGEGT. V trimming: 6 bases; J trimming: 1 base; junction bases outside the gene matches: 13. CDR3 residues: CASSSSGTRDTQETQYF. The CDR3 nucleotides read TGTGCCAGCAGCTCCTCTGGGACTAGAGACACCCAAGAGACCCAGTACTTC.